This is a list of T cell receptor beta chains from one sample in a study of control samples from healthy donors and cancer patients. Here immunoSEQ multiplex PCR was the method, and the copy in TCRdb shows in-frame clones only, minus some. The table has 200,000 or so clones, about 94% seen once. Specimen: blood. The receptors stem from a man between 45 and 60 years old in good health. The CDR3 runs from the conserved cysteine through the conserved F or W. A D gene is named only where the DNA matches it firmly. A row's size may be missing; if present it is once, few, many or a size class.

d_gene: TRBD1; j_gene: TRBJ1-3; abundance: -; v_gene: TRBV18; CDR3aa: CASSPTTGQIGNTIYF; CDR3nt: TGTGCCAGCTCACCAACAACGGGACAGATTGGAAACACCATATATTTT
d_gene: -; j_gene: TRBJ1-3; abundance: -; v_gene: TRBV30; CDR3aa: CAWSSGTSGNTIYF; CDR3nt: TGTGCCTGGAGTTCAGGGACTTCTGGAAACACCATATATTTT
d_gene: TRBD2; j_gene: TRBJ2-1; abundance: few; v_gene: TRBV18; CDR3aa: CASSPLTGGNEQFF; CDR3nt: TGTGCCAGCTCACCACTTACGGGGGGGAATGAGCAGTTCTTC
d_gene: -; j_gene: TRBJ2-5; abundance: -; v_gene: TRBV30; CDR3aa: CAWSLEALQETQYF; CDR3nt: TGTGCCTGGAGTTTGGAGGCCCTCCAAGAGACCCAGTACTTC
d_gene: -; j_gene: TRBJ2-7; abundance: -; v_gene: TRBV6-5; CDR3aa: CASSNSYEQYF; CDR3nt: TGTGCCAGCAGCAACTCCTACGAGCAGTACTTC
d_gene: TRBD1; j_gene: TRBJ2-3; abundance: few; v_gene: TRBV5-1; CDR3aa: CASSLTRTGLADTQYF; CDR3nt: TGCGCCAGCAGCTTGACTCGGACAGGGCTCGCAGATACGCAGTATTTT
d_gene: -; j_gene: TRBJ2-5; abundance: -; v_gene: TRBV19; CDR3aa: CASSPGGGQETLYF; CDR3nt: TGTGCCAGTAGCCCGGGCGGGGGCCAAGAGACCCTGTACTTC
d_gene: -; j_gene: TRBJ1-4; abundance: -; v_gene: TRBV4-2; CDR3aa: CASSQDSTSSNEKLFF; CDR3nt: TGTGCCAGCAGCCAAGATTCCACGAGCAGTAATGAAAAACTGTTTTTT
d_gene: -; j_gene: TRBJ1-6; abundance: once; v_gene: TRBV3-1/TRBV3-2; CDR3aa: CASSQVPMESSYNSPLHF; CDR3nt: TGTGCCAGCAGCCAGGTGCCAATGGAGAGCTCCTATAATTCACCCCTCCACTTT
d_gene: -; j_gene: TRBJ1-1; abundance: -; v_gene: TRBV19; CDR3aa: CAIRSGRGRNTEAFF; CDR3nt: TGTGCCATCCGGTCCGGTCGGGGAAGGAACACTGAAGCTTTCTTT
d_gene: TRBD1; j_gene: TRBJ1-1; abundance: -; v_gene: TRBV19; CDR3aa: CASSVKGGYTEAFF; CDR3nt: TGTGCCAGTAGTGTCAAAGGGGGCTACACTGAAGCTTTCTTT
d_gene: TRBD1; j_gene: TRBJ2-2; abundance: -; v_gene: TRBV9; CDR3aa: CASTRQGASTGELFF; CDR3nt: TGTGCCAGCACACGACAGGGGGCTAGCACCGGGGAGCTGTTTTTT
d_gene: -; j_gene: TRBJ1-6; abundance: -; v_gene: TRBV6-5; CDR3aa: CASTRGSTYNSPLHF; CDR3nt: TGTGCCAGCACCCGGGGCAGCACCTATAATTCACCCCTCCACTTT
d_gene: -; j_gene: TRBJ1-6; abundance: -; v_gene: TRBV7-3; CDR3aa: CASSLLYNSPLHF; CDR3nt: TGTGCCAGCAGCTTACTCTATAATTCACCCCTCCACTTT
d_gene: TRBD1; j_gene: TRBJ2-1; abundance: -; v_gene: TRBV5-4; CDR3aa: CASSWDRGNEQFF; CDR3nt: TGTGCCAGCAGCTGGGACAGGGGCAATGAGCAGTTCTTC
d_gene: TRBD1; j_gene: TRBJ2-2; abundance: once; v_gene: TRBV5-6; CDR3aa: CASSPRDRDNTGELFF; CDR3nt: TGTGCCAGCAGCCCCCGGGACAGAGATAACACCGGGGAGCTGTTTTTT
d_gene: -; j_gene: TRBJ2-2; abundance: -; v_gene: TRBV7-9; CDR3aa: CASSLAQPGTGELFF; CDR3nt: TGTGCCAGCAGCTTGGCTCAACCTGGCACCGGGGAGCTGTTTTTT
d_gene: TRBD1; j_gene: TRBJ2-3; abundance: -; v_gene: TRBV5-1; CDR3aa: CASSLAVGTGGYTDTQYF; CDR3nt: TGCGCCAGCAGCTTGGCGGTTGGGACAGGGGGCTACACAGATACGCAGTATTTT
d_gene: TRBD2; j_gene: TRBJ2-2; abundance: -; v_gene: TRBV5-1; CDR3aa: CASSLARGGQTGELFF; CDR3nt: TGCGCCAGCAGCTTGGCACGGGGGGGCCAAACCGGGGAGCTGTTTTTT
d_gene: -; j_gene: TRBJ1-2; abundance: -; v_gene: TRBV21-1; CDR3aa: CASTKGREGPCAYGYTF; CDR3nt: TGTGCCAGCACTAAGGGGAGGGAGGGGCCATGCGCTTATGGCTACACCTTC
d_gene: TRBD1; j_gene: TRBJ2-2; abundance: -; v_gene: TRBV6-5; CDR3aa: CASHQGAGTGELFF; CDR3nt: TGTGCCAGCCATCAGGGGGCTGGCACCGGGGAGCTGTTTTTT
d_gene: TRBD1; j_gene: TRBJ1-2; abundance: -; v_gene: TRBV30; CDR3aa: CAWRVQGAAGYTF; CDR3nt: TGTGCCTGGAGGGTACAGGGGGCAGCGGGCTACACCTTC
d_gene: -; j_gene: TRBJ1-1; abundance: -; v_gene: TRBV24-1; CDR3aa: CATSDSGQFNTEAFF; CDR3nt: TGTGCCACCAGTGATTCCGGACAGTTTAACACTGAAGCTTTCTTT
d_gene: -; j_gene: TRBJ1-5; abundance: -; v_gene: TRBV2; CDR3aa: CASHPGRGQPQHF; CDR3nt: TGTGCCAGCCATCCGGGAAGGGGTCAGCCCCAGCATTTT
d_gene: -; j_gene: TRBJ1-2; abundance: -; v_gene: TRBV7-9; CDR3aa: CASSLEGRVGGYTF; CDR3nt: TGTGCCAGCAGCTTAGAGGGCAGAGTAGGTGGCTACACCTTC
d_gene: -; j_gene: TRBJ1-6; abundance: -; v_gene: TRBV25-1; CDR3aa: CASRADTGINSPLHF; CDR3nt: TGTGCCAGCAGGGCCGATACAGGGATCAACTCACCCCTCCACTTT
d_gene: TRBD1; j_gene: TRBJ1-2; abundance: -; v_gene: TRBV7-8; CDR3aa: CASSPRTGDGYTF; CDR3nt: TGTGCCAGCAGCCCGCGGACAGGGGATGGCTACACCTTC
d_gene: -; j_gene: TRBJ2-3; abundance: -; v_gene: TRBV28; CDR3aa: CASRETGKKDTQYF; CDR3nt: TGTGCCAGCAGGGAAACAGGGAAGAAAGATACGCAGTATTTT
d_gene: -; j_gene: TRBJ2-5; abundance: -; v_gene: TRBV10-1; CDR3aa: CASSESGTFPQETQYF; CDR3nt: TGCGCCAGCAGTGAGTCGGGCACTTTCCCGCAAGAGACCCAGTACTTC
d_gene: -; j_gene: TRBJ1-1; abundance: -; v_gene: TRBV11-3; CDR3aa: CASSPTWGHAFF; CDR3nt: TGTGCCAGCAGCCCGACTTGGGGTCACGCTTTCTTT
d_gene: -; j_gene: TRBJ2-1; abundance: once; v_gene: TRBV28; CDR3aa: CASSSALQGNEQFF; CDR3nt: TGTGCCAGCAGTTCCGCCTTACAGGGTAATGAGCAGTTCTTC
d_gene: -; j_gene: TRBJ1-2; abundance: few; v_gene: TRBV20-1; CDR3aa: CSASRGDGYTF; CDR3nt: TGCAGTGCTAGCAGGGGAGATGGCTACACCTTC
d_gene: -; j_gene: TRBJ2-5; abundance: -; v_gene: TRBV7-3; CDR3aa: CASSLRPQETQYF; CDR3nt: TGTGCCAGCAGCTTAAGACCCCAAGAGACCCAGTACTTC
d_gene: -; j_gene: TRBJ1-1; abundance: -; v_gene: TRBV6-2/TRBV6-3; CDR3aa: CASSYSGARMNTEAFF; CDR3nt: TGTGCCAGCAGTTACTCGGGGGCGCGGATGAACACTGAAGCTTTCTTT
d_gene: -; j_gene: TRBJ1-1; abundance: -; v_gene: TRBV24-1; CDR3aa: CATSEQGKAFF; CDR3nt: TGTGCCACCAGTGAGCAGGGCAAAGCTTTCTTT
d_gene: -; j_gene: TRBJ1-5; abundance: -; v_gene: TRBV18; CDR3aa: CASSPNIYDNQPQHF; CDR3nt: TGTGCCAGCTCACCGAACATATACGACAATCAGCCCCAGCATTTT
d_gene: -; j_gene: TRBJ2-5; abundance: -; v_gene: TRBV6-6; CDR3aa: CASTDSGQQETQYF; CDR3nt: TGTGCCAGCACCGACTCCGGACAGCAAGAGACCCAGTACTTC
d_gene: -; j_gene: TRBJ2-1; abundance: -; v_gene: TRBV27; CDR3aa: CASTPGSSPGNEQFF; CDR3nt: TGTGCCAGCACCCCTGGTAGTAGCCCGGGCAATGAGCAGTTCTTC
d_gene: -; j_gene: TRBJ2-7; abundance: -; v_gene: TRBV5-1; CDR3aa: CASSSREGPYEQYF; CDR3nt: TGCGCCAGCAGCAGTAGAGAGGGCCCCTACGAGCAGTACTTC
d_gene: -; j_gene: TRBJ2-3; abundance: -; v_gene: TRBV7-9; CDR3aa: CASSLARGGDTQYF; CDR3nt: TGTGCCAGCAGCTTAGCCAGGGGGGGAGATACGCAGTATTTT
d_gene: -; j_gene: TRBJ1-5; abundance: -; v_gene: TRBV19; CDR3aa: CASSIAGSNQPQHF; CDR3nt: TGTGCCAGTAGTATAGCGGGAAGCAATCAGCCCCAGCATTTT
d_gene: -; j_gene: TRBJ2-1; abundance: once; v_gene: TRBV6-5; CDR3aa: CASKSGQNYNEQFF; CDR3nt: TGTGCCAGCAAATCGGGACAAAATTACAATGAGCAGTTCTTC
d_gene: -; j_gene: TRBJ1-2; abundance: -; v_gene: TRBV4-3; CDR3aa: CASSQDGLYGYTF; CDR3nt: TGCGCCAGCAGCCAAGATGGATTATATGGCTACACCTTC
d_gene: -; j_gene: TRBJ2-5; abundance: -; v_gene: TRBV11-2; CDR3aa: CASSSLLDRNQETQYF; CDR3nt: TGTGCCAGCAGCTCCCTCCTGGACAGAAACCAAGAGACCCAGTACTTC
d_gene: -; j_gene: TRBJ1-6; abundance: -; v_gene: TRBV6-5; CDR3aa: CASRQEVMANSPLHF; CDR3nt: TGTGCCAGCAGACAGGAAGTAATGGCAAATTCACCCCTCCACTTT
d_gene: -; j_gene: TRBJ2-5; abundance: -; v_gene: TRBV5-1; CDR3aa: CASSLAGGPGQETQYF; CDR3nt: TGCGCCAGCAGCTTGGCCGGGGGACCCGGGCAAGAGACCCAGTACTTC
d_gene: -; j_gene: TRBJ1-5; abundance: -; v_gene: TRBV23-1; CDR3aa: CASTRPRPLKYQPQHF; CDR3nt: TGCGCCAGCACCCGACCCCGCCCCCTTAAATATCAGCCCCAGCATTTT
d_gene: -; j_gene: TRBJ2-6; abundance: once; v_gene: TRBV19; CDR3aa: CASSRFGGGFGANVLTF; CDR3nt: TGTGCCAGTAGTCGTTTTGGGGGGGGCTTTGGGGCCAACGTCCTGACTTTC
d_gene: -; j_gene: TRBJ2-1; abundance: -; v_gene: TRBV9; CDR3aa: CASGLLYNEQFF; CDR3nt: TGTGCCAGCGGGCTATTATACAATGAGCAGTTCTTC
d_gene: TRBD1; j_gene: TRBJ1-6; abundance: -; v_gene: TRBV4-2; CDR3aa: CASSPQGQTIYNSPLHF; CDR3nt: TGTGCCAGCAGCCCCCAGGGACAGACAATCTATAATTCACCCCTCCACTTT
d_gene: TRBD1; j_gene: TRBJ1-4; abundance: -; v_gene: TRBV7-9; CDR3aa: CASSANSRQGRNEKLFF; CDR3nt: TGTGCCAGCAGCGCCAACTCCCGACAGGGCCGGAATGAAAAACTGTTTTTT
d_gene: TRBD1; j_gene: TRBJ1-2; abundance: once; v_gene: TRBV10-2; CDR3aa: CASFNAGTGNGYTF; CDR3nt: TGCGCCAGCTTTAACGCGGGGACAGGGAATGGCTACACCTTC
d_gene: TRBD1; j_gene: TRBJ1-1; abundance: once; v_gene: TRBV4-3; CDR3aa: CASSLEDRGIEGDTEAFF; CDR3nt: TGCGCCAGCAGCCTCGAGGACAGGGGTATCGAAGGCGACACTGAAGCTTTCTTT